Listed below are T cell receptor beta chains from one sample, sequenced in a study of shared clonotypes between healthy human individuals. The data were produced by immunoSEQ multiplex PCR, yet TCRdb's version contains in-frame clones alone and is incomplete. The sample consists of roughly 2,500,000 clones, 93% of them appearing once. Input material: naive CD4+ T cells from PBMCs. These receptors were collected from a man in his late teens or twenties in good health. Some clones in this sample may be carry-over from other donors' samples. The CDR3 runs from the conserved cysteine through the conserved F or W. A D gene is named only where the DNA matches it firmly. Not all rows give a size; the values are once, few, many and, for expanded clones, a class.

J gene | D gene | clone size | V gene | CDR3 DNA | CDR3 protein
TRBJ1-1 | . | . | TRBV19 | TGTGCCAGCCGGGGACACCGGAACACTGAAGCTTTCTTT | CASRGHRNTEAFF
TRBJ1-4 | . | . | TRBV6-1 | TGTGCCAGCAGGTTGGGACTGATCAATGAAAAACTGTTTTTT | CASRLGLINEKLFF
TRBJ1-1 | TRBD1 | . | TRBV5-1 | TGCGCCAGCAGCTCTACAGGGGGAATTCAGAACACTGAAGCTTTCTTT | CASSSTGGIQNTEAFF
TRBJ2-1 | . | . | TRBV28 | TGTGCCAGCAGTTTACGTAGGCATACCTACAATGAGCAGTTCTTC | CASSLRRHTYNEQFF
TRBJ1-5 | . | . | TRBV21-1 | TGTGCCAGCAGCAAATGGGGCAGGGGGAGGGAGCCCCAGCATTTT | CASSKWGRGREPQHF
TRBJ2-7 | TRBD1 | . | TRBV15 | TGTGCCACCAGCAGGAACAGGGGGAACGAGCAGTACTTC | CATSRNRGNEQYF
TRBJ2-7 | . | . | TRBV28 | TGTGCCAGCAGTTTATTACCCGGGTCTGGTTACGAGCAGTACTTC | CASSLLPGSGYEQYF
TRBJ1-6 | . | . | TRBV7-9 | TGTGCCAGCAGCTTATCAGGGGCTAGCTATTCACCCCTCCACTTT | CASSLSGASYSPLHF
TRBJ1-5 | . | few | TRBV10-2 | TGCGCCAGCAAAGTGGGTGGGGCGAGCAATCAGCCCCAGCATTTT | CASKVGGASNQPQHF
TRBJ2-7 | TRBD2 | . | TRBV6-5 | TGTGCCAGCAGTTACCCAGCGACTAGCTACAACGAGCAGTACTTC | CASSYPATSYNEQYF
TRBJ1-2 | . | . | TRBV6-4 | TGTGCCAGCAGTGACTCTCGCCAGATCTATGGCTACACCTTC | CASSDSRQIYGYTF
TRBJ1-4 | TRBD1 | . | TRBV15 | TGTGCCACCAGCGAACGGGACAGAAATGAAAAACTGTTTTTT | CATSERDRNEKLFF
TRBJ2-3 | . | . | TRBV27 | TGTGCCAGCAGTTTAGACTCCCCCCGCATAGCTGCAGATACGCAGTATTTT | CASSLDSPRIAADTQYF
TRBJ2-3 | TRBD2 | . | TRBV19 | TGTGCCAGTAGTATTGGTAGCGGGAGGGCCGGCACAGATACGCAGTATTTT | CASSIGSGRAGTDTQYF
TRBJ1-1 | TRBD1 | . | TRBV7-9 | TGTGCCAGCACGTGGACAGGGGGCACTGAAGCTTTCTTT | CASTWTGGTEAFF
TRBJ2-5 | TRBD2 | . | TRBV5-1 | TGCGCCAGCAGCCCAAGGGCTAGCGGGAGGAGTGAGACCCAGTACTTC | CASSPRASGRSETQYF
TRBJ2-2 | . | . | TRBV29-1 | TGCAGCGCCGAGAGGACGGGGCTCACGGGCACCGGGGAGCTGTTTTTT | CSAERTGLTGTGELFF
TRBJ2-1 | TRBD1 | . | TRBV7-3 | TGTGCCAGCAGCCCCACCAGGGGGCATGAGCAGTTCTTC | CASSPTRGHEQFF
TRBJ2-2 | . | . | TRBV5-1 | TGCGCCAGCAGCCCGGGCCATCTCAGGGGGAACACCGGGGAGCTGTTTTTT | CASSPGHLRGNTGELFF
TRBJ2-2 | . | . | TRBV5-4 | TGTGCCAGCAGCTTGGAGGCACGAACGGCCGGGGAGCTGTTTTTT | CASSLEARTAGELFF
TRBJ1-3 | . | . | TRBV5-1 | TGCGCCAGCAGCATGGGCCCTACAGGGACTGGAAACACCATATATTTT | CASSMGPTGTGNTIYF
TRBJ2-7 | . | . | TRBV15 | TGTGCCACCAGCAGAGTGTCGCAGGGTACCTACGAGCAGTACTTC | CATSRVSQGTYEQYF
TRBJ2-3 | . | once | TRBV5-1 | TGCGCCAGCAGCTCCCCGGGAGAAGATACGCAGTATTTT | CASSSPGEDTQYF
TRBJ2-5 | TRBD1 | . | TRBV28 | TGTGCCAGCAGTGCAACAGGGGGCCAAGAGACCCAGTACTTC | CASSATGGQETQYF
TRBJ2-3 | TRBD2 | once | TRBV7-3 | TGTGCCAGCAGCACTCAAGGACTAGCCCCAGATACGCAGTATTTT | CASSTQGLAPDTQYF
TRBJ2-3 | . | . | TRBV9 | TGTGCCAGCAGCGGACACCTTGCAGATACGCAGTATTTT | CASSGHLADTQYF
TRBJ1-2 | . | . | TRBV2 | TGTGCCAGCAGTGAATACAGCTATGGCTACACCTTC | CASSEYSYGYTF
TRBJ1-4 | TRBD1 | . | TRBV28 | TGTGCCAGCAGTTCCACAGGGGCTGGAGCTAATGAAAAACTGTTTTTT | CASSSTGAGANEKLFF
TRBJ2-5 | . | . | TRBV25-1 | TGTGCCAGCAGTGAGTCGCTGAGACAAGAGACCCAGTACTTC | CASSESLRQETQYF
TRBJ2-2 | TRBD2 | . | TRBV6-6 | TGTGCCAGCAGTATAGCGGGAGTCCGTACCGGGGAGCTGTTTTTT | CASSIAGVRTGELFF
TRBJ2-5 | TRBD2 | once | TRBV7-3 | TGTGCCAGCAGCTTCGGAGCGGGAGTCGGTGAGACCCAGTACTTC | CASSFGAGVGETQYF
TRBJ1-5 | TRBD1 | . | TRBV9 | TGTGCCAGCAGCGTGCCGGGACAGGGGGTCGGTGGGAATCAGCCCCAGCATTTT | CASSVPGQGVGGNQPQHF
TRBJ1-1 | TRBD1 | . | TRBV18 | TGTGCCAGCTCACCTGGACAGGGGGCCACTGAAGCTTTCTTT | CASSPGQGATEAFF
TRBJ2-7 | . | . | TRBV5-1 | TGCGCCAGCAGCTTGGGAGACGACACCGACTACGAGCAGTACTTC | CASSLGDDTDYEQYF
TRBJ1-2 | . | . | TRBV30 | TGTGCCTGGATACCTCACTGGGGCAGACCGAACTATGGCTACACCTTC | CAWIPHWGRPNYGYTF
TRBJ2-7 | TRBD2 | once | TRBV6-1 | TGTGCCAGCAGTGTTAGCGGGTATTACGAGCAGTACTTC | CASSVSGYYEQYF
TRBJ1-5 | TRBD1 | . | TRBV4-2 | TGTGCCAGCAGCCAAGTAGCACAGGGGGATCAGCCCCAGCATTTT | CASSQVAQGDQPQHF
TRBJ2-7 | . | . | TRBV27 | TGTGCCAGCAGCCGCCTGCGGGAAACCTACGAGCAGTACTTC | CASSRLRETYEQYF
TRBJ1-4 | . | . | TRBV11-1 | TGTGCCAGCAGCTTAGGCCCCTGGCCCGGCGGCGAAAAACTGTTTTTT | CASSLGPWPGGEKLFF
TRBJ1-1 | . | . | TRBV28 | TGTGCCAGCAGTTCCCCCCCTGGACGGGAGGGGACTGAAGCTTTCTTT | CASSSPPGREGTEAFF
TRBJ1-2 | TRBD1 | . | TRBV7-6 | TGTGCCAGCAGCTTAGTGATCGGCGCGACAGGGGGACCCGGCTACACCTTC | CASSLVIGATGGPGYTF
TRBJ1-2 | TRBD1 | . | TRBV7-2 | TGTGCCAGCAGTCCGACAGGGGACTATGGCTACACCTTC | CASSPTGDYGYTF
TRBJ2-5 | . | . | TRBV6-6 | TGTGCCAGCAGTTACTCGAGGAAACAGACCCAGTACTTC | CASSYSRKQTQYF
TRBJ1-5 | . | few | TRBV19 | TGTGCCAGTAGTATAGAGGGCAGGCCAAATCAGCCCCAGCATTTT | CASSIEGRPNQPQHF
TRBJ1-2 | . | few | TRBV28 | TGTGCCAGCAGTTTAGGGCAGGCCCGAGGCTACACCTTC | CASSLGQARGYTF
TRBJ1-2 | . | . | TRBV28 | TGTGCCAGCAGCACTCCCGGGGTTGGGGACTATGGCTACACCTTC | CASSTPGVGDYGYTF
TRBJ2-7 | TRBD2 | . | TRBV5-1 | TGCGCCAGCAGCTCTAGCGGGATGGGGTACGAGCAGTACTTC | CASSSSGMGYEQYF
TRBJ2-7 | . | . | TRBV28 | TGTGCCAGCAGTTTACAGGGGGGCCCGCAGTACTTC | CASSLQGGPQYF
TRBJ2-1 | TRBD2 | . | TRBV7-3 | TGTGCCAGCAGCTTAAACCCTAGCGGGATAGGGGGTGGGCAGTTCTTC | CASSLNPSGIGGGQFF
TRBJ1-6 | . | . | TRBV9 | TGTGCCAGCAGCGTTCGCCCCCTAGAGGGATCACCCCTCCACTTT | CASSVRPLEGSPLHF
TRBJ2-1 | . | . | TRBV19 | TGTGCCAGTAGTAGGGGGGATGAGCAGTTCTTC | CASSRGDEQFF
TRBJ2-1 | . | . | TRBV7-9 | TGTGCCAGCAGCTTCCTGAGAGTCTCCGACTACAATGAGCAGTTCTTC | CASSFLRVSDYNEQFF
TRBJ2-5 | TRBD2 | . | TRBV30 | TGTGCCTGGAGTTTAGGACTAGCGGGAGTGGAGACCCAGTACTTC | CAWSLGLAGVETQYF
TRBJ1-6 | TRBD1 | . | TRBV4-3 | TGCGCCAGCAGCCAAGATTCGACAGGGAGGTCACCCCTCCACTTT | CASSQDSTGRSPLHF
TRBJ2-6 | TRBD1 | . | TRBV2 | TGTGCCAGCAGTGGACAGGGCTCCGGGGCCAACGTCCTGACTTTC | CASSGQGSGANVLTF
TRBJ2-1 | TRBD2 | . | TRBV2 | TGTGCCAGCAGTGAGCTGTTGGGCGGGAGATCTTATGGGTCCTACAATGAGCAGTTCTTC | CASSELLGGRSYGSYNEQFF
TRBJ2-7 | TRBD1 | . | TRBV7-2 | TGTGCCAGCAGCCAACAGGGGTACGAGCAGTACTTC | CASSQQGYEQYF
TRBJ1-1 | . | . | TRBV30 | TGTGCCTGGAGTCCCGCGGAGAACACTGAAGCTTTCTTT | CAWSPAENTEAFF
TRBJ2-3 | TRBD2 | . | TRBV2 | TGTGCCGGTCGGACTAGCGGGAGCACAGATACGCAGTATTTT | CAGRTSGSTDTQYF
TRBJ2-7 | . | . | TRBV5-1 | TGCGCCAGCAGCTTGGCTCCCGGTTCCCCCTACGAGCAGTACTTC | CASSLAPGSPYEQYF